The source of this T cell receptor beta chain is a study of cytomegalovirus exposure and HLA in healthy donors. Overall study results and limits: With high specificity and sensitivity, the classifier reportedly diagnosed cytomegalovirus status. Later on, an analysis tied 15,000 to 20,000 TCR beta sequences to HLA alleles at 0.05 false discovery rate.

As for this clone: Its target is unknown.

V trimming: 4 bases; J trimming: 2 bases; junction bases outside the gene matches: 11. The CDR3 sequence is 17 residues long. Germline CDR1 MNHNS, CDR2 SASEGT. The PCR employed 60 Vbeta primers together with 13 Jbeta primers. Profiling relied on immunoSEQ multiplex PCR, and the TCRdb table lists in-frame clones only, not all of them. The sample includes about 40,000 clones, roughly three quarters seen only once; the top ten take around 4%. Material: PBMCs. The gene calls are TRBV6-1 and TRBJ1-5; 7 nucleotides line up with TRBD1. The receptor's source is a man between 35 and 55 years old in good health and CMV-seronegative. The CDR3 is CASSGSGGTAGNQPQHF. The DNA of the CDR3 is TGTGCCAGCAGTGGGAGCGGGGGGACAGCAGGCAATCAGCCCCAGCATTTT.